This T cell receptor (beta chain) was sequenced for a study of chemoradiotherapy in HPV16-positive cancers. Across the whole study: Candidate HPV-specific clones and shared TCR motifs came from two HPV16-positive patients. Study observations and caveats: HPV-responsive T-cell expansion during chemoradiotherapy was linked to improved recurrence-free survival in HPV16-positive patients.

TCRdb's copy holds only in-frame clones and misses some; the assay was immunoSEQ multiplex PCR. The sample includes about 32,000 clones, about 87% of them seen just once. Repertoires were sampled repeatedly during chemoradiotherapy. The CDR3 sequence is 14 residues long. Trimming left V 8 bases short and J 6 bases short, with 20 bases between. Germline V gives CDR1 SNHLY, CDR2 FYNNEI. Worth noting for this clone: Its antigen remains unidentified.

The sample was blood, taken from a patient who underwent chemoradiotherapy. The rearrangement uses TRBV2 and TRBJ2-7; D is possibly TRBD2 (6 bases). This clonotype originated in a human donor with HPV-associated anogenital cancer. DNA for the CDR3: TGTGCCAGCTCCGCGGTCCCGGCGGGGCTCGAGCAGTACTTC. Amino acid sequence: CASSAVPAGLEQYF.